The 15 T cell receptor beta chains in this list originate from one sample, sequenced in a study of blood T cell repertoires in COVID-19. TCRdb keeps only in-frame clones here, not all; method: immunoSEQ multiplex PCR. The sample includes roughly 220,000 clones, around 84% seen only once; the top ten take 15% to 20%. The specimen sequenced was peripheral blood. The receptors originated from a man aged 30-40 years with active or convalescent COVID-19.

V and J are TRBV14 and TRBJ2-3; TRBD2 aligns across 11 bases. The V segment lost 2 bases and the J segment 4 bases; nucleotides outside the gene matches: 8. In germline, CDR1 is SGHDN, CDR2 FVKESK. This CDR3 is 17 amino acids long. This chain's CDR3 is CASSQRTSGSFPDTQYF. Here the CDR3 DNA reads TGTGCCAGCAGCCAAAGAACTAGCGGGAGTTTCCCAGATACGCAGTATTTT.

This clone occurred once. The chain joins TRBV11-3 to TRBJ2-1; 14 positions agree with TRBD2. V shed 6 bases and J 9 bases; nucleotides not matched to a gene: 7. The CDR3 extends over 15 amino acids. Looked up from germline, CDR1 is SGHNT and CDR2 is YENEEA. In DNA form, the CDR3 reads TGTGCCAGCAGTAGGGGACTAGCGGGAGTAAGTGAGCAGTTCTTC. Its protein product is CASSRGLAGVSEQFF.

This clone came up a few times. The CDR3 region has the DNA TGTGCCAGCAGCCAGAGAAACAGGGCCTCCCCCGCCAATGAGCAGTTCTTC. Protein product: CASSQRNRASPANEQFF. The chain joins TRBV7-9 to TRBJ2-1; D might be TRBD1 (6 bases). V lost 5 bases and J 6 bases, leaving 23 bases between the germline ends. This CDR3 has 17 residues. CDR1 is SEHNR, CDR2 FQNEAQ, per germline (reference sequence). Full variable domain (outside the CDR3, taken from reference TRBV7-9 and TRBJ2-1): DTGVSQNPRHKITKRGQNVTFRCDPISEHNRLYWYRQTLGQGPEFLTYFQNEAQLEKSRLLSDRFSAERPKGSFSTLEIQRTEQGDSAMYLCASSQRNRASPANEQFFGPGTRLTVL.

The chain links TRBV7-2 to TRBJ2-1; D perhaps matches TRBD1 (6 bases). Between the trimmed V and J ends, which lost 0 bases and 8 bases, there was a span of 17 bases. The CDR3 has 16 amino acids. Germline V gene sequence: CDR1 SGHTA, CDR2 FQGNSA. The CDR3 loop reads CASSLALGQGNDEQFF. CDR3 DNA sequence: TGTGCCAGCAGCTTAGCCCTGGGGCAGGGGAACGATGAGCAGTTCTTC.

Details on this clone: Other DNA variants within this sample encode the same CDR3. The chain couples TRBV20-1 to TRBJ2-7; D remains unclear. The CDR3 runs 11 residues. CDR1 and CDR2 (germline): DFQATT, SNEGSKA (reference sequence). V was pared by 0 bases and J by 4 bases, with 4 bases between. CDR3 residues: CSARESYEQYF. The DNA for the CDR3 is TGCAGTGCTAGAGAGAGTTACGAGCAGTACTTC.

V gene TRBV7-3 combines with J gene TRBJ2-5; a possible D gene is TRBD2 (5 bases). This CDR3 is built from 13 residues. Trimming shortened V by 5 bases and J by 7 bases, and 14 bases separated the two germline ends. Germline V CDR1 and CDR2: SGHTA, FQGTGA. CDR3 region: CASSPGLSGTQYF. DNA for the CDR3: TGTGCCAGCAGCCCGGGGTTGTCGGGGACCCAGTACTTC. Looking up the rest from reference TRBV7-3 and TRBJ2-5 gives the full variable domain: GAGVSQTPSNKVTEKGKYVELRCDPISGHTALYWYRQSLGQGPEFLIYFQGTGAADDSGLPNDRFFAVRPEGSVSTLKIQRTERGDSAVYLCASSPGLSGTQYFGPGTRLLVL.

The CDR3 DNA is TGCGCCAGCAGCCCGGGACAGAGCTACGAGCAGTACTTC. Translated: CASSPGQSYEQYF. The V gene is TRBV5-1, the J gene TRBJ2-7, with 7 bases that match TRBD1. This CDR3 is 13 amino acids long. The V gene end was trimmed by 4 bases and the J gene end by 3 bases; junction bases not matched to a gene: 4. The germline CDR1 and CDR2 sequences are SGHRS and YFSETQ.

The chain joins TRBV29-1 to TRBJ2-5, with TRBD1 as a possible D gene (6 bases). The V gene's germline CDR1 is SQVTM and CDR2 ANQGSEA. There are 12 residues in the CDR3. Trimming took 6 bases from V and 5 from J, leaving 13 bases between them. Written as DNA, the CDR3 is TGCAGCGTGGGCCAGGGGCGGGAGACCCAGTACTTC. Residues: CSVGQGRETQYF.

This clone was counted a single time. The chain recombines TRBV7-7 with TRBJ2-1; 8 nucleotides line up with TRBD1. Looked up from germline, CDR1 is SSHAT and CDR2 is FNYEAQ (reference sequence). Losses at the gene ends were 5 bases for V and 5 bases for J; bases not matched to a gene: 8. There are 15 residues in the CDR3. CDR3 coding DNA: TGTGCCAGCAGCCGCCAGGGGGCCGGCCACAATGAGCAGTTCTTC. Residues: CASSRQGAGHNEQFF. Together with reference TRBV7-7 and TRBJ2-1, the CDR3 gives the full variable domain: GAGVSQSPRYKVTKRGQDVTLRCDPISSHATLYWYQQALGQGPEFLTYFNYEAQPDKSGLPSDRFSAERPEGSISTLTIQRTEQRDSAMYRCASSRQGAGHNEQFFGPGTRLTVL.

The chain employs TRBV14 and TRBJ1-2, with a tentative D call TRBD1 (6 bases). The CDR3 sequence is 14 residues long. CDR1 is SGHDN and CDR2 is FVKESK in the germline V gene. Trimming took off 4 bases at V and 7 bases at J, with 16 bases between the two ends. In DNA form, the CDR3 reads TGTGCCAGCAGCCTATCCGGGACAAACGGTGGCTACACCTTC. Residues: CASSLSGTNGGYTF. The full variable domain, completed using reference TRBV14 and TRBJ1-2, is EAGVTQFPSHSVIEKGQTVTLRCDPISGHDNLYWYRRVMGKEIKFLLHFVKESKQDESGMPNNRFLAERTGGTYSTLKVQPAELEDSGVYFCASSLSGTNGGYTFGSGTRLTVV.

The chain uses TRBV5-6 and TRBJ2-1; a possible D gene is TRBD2 (5 bases). The CDR3 extends over 13 amino acids. V was trimmed by 4 bases and J by 9 bases, leaving 14 bases between them. Germline CDR1 SGHDT, CDR2 YYEEEE. The CDR3 is CASSPNEGFEQFF. In DNA, the CDR3 is TGTGCCAGCAGCCCTAACGAGGGCTTTGAGCAGTTCTTC.

This chain connects TRBV18 to TRBJ2-5, with 9 bases that match TRBD2. Germline trimming cut 3 bases from V and 4 bases from J; bases unmatched to any gene: 6. CDR1 and CDR2 (germline): KGHSH, LQKENI. CDR3 size: 15 residues. In nucleotides, the CDR3 is TGTGCCAGCTCACCGATTAGCGGGAGTGGAGAGACCCAGTACTTC. Translated, it gives CASSPISGSGETQYF.

Concerning this clone itself: A much larger clone differs from this one at a single base, so this may be a read error. Different DNA sequences within this sample yield the same CDR3. This chain uses TRBV14 with TRBJ1-1; D gene ambiguous. Trimming pared 4 bases from V and 0 bases from J, leaving 9 bases between. Germline CDR1 SGHDN, CDR2 FVKESK. The CDR3 is made up of 14 amino acids. The DNA of the CDR3 is TGTGCCAGCAGCCTCCCCGGGGTGAACACTGAAGCTTTCTTT. It yields the protein CASSLPGVNTEAFF.

The rearrangement uses TRBV19 and TRBJ2-5; TRBD1 agrees at 7 bases. Germline V gene lookup returns CDR1 LNHDA and CDR2 SQIVND (reference sequence). J gave up 5 bases and V 8 bases, and 5 bases lay outside the gene matches. The length of the CDR3 is 12 residues. CDR3 sequence: CASRDRAETQYF. The CDR3, as DNA: TGTGCCAGTCGAGACAGGGCGGAGACCCAGTACTTC. The full variable domain, its missing parts supplied by reference TRBV19 and TRBJ2-5, is DGGITQSPKYLFRKEGQNVTLSCEQNLNHDAMYWYRQDPGQGLRLIYYSQIVNDFQKGDIAEGYSVSREKKESFPLTVTSAQKNPTAFYLCASRDRAETQYFGPGTRLLVL.

This clone was observed a handful of times. The CDR3 nucleotides are TGCGCCAGCAGCTTTACAGGGGGAAACACCATATATTTT. Translating it yields CASSFTGGNTIYF. J is TRBJ1-3 and V is TRBV5-1; a weak D match, TRBD1 (6 bases). Germline V gene data show CDR1 as SGHRS and CDR2 as YFSETQ. The ends were cut back, 2 bases at V and 4 bases at J, with 7 bases in the middle. This CDR3 region has 13 residues.